This T cell receptor beta chain is drawn from a study of cytomegalovirus exposure and HLA in healthy donors. Study summary: Samples from HLA-typed donors yielded approximately 80 million unique TCRs in an early data release. The study's findings and limits: Listed as cytomegalovirus-associated were roughly 180 TCR beta chains.

Trimming stripped 2 bases from V and 8 bases from J, with 6 bases between. The CDR3 loop spans 11 amino acids. CDR1 and CDR2 from the germline V gene are MNHEY and SVGAGI. This PCR relied on a set of 60 Vbeta primers and 13 Jbeta primers. The assay was immunoSEQ multiplex PCR, and TCRdb's table has in-frame clones only and misses some. This sample has roughly 78,000 clones, with roughly 63% found just once. Concerning this clone itself: Its target is unknown.

V gene TRBV6-5 combines with J gene TRBJ1-1; D call uncertain. This clonotype originated in a man aged 25-40 years in good health and CMV-seropositive. Sequencing was carried out using PBMCs. CDR3 DNA sequence: TGTGCCAGCAGTTACGGAGGGGAAGCTTTCTTT. Protein product: CASSYGGEAFF.